The 5 T cell receptor beta chains below were found in one sample sequenced in a study of T cell responses to AZD1222 COVID-19 vaccine. Profiled with immunoSEQ multiplex PCR; TCRdb holds only in-frame clones, not every one. The table shows 100,000 to 150,000 clones, with 90% occurring only once. This material consisted of peripheral blood, taken 28 days after the second dose of the MenACWY control vaccine. All receptors derive from an adult who received the MenACWY meningococcal vaccine as a control.

The V and J genes are TRBV9 and TRBJ1-3; tentatively, D is TRBD1 (6 bases). This CDR3 contains 17 residues. Germline V gene data show CDR1 as SGDLS and CDR2 as YYNGEE. V was shortened by 0 bases and J by 2 bases, with 15 bases between the two germline ends. The CDR3 DNA reads TGTGCCAGCAGCGTAGGTGGGTCTCCAGGGGCTGGAAACACCATATATTTT. It encodes CASSVGGSPGAGNTIYF.

The rearrangement links TRBV5-1 to TRBJ2-6, with D tentatively TRBD1 or TRBD2 (5 bases each). Germline values: CDR1 SGHRS, CDR2 YFSETQ. This CDR3 is built from 21 residues. V was pared by 4 bases and J by 0 bases, with 26 bases between. The CDR3 spells CASSPQGPGRATLSGANVLTF. For the CDR3, the DNA is TGCGCCAGCAGCCCCCAGGGACCAGGCAGGGCCACCCTCTCTGGGGCCAACGTCCTGACTTTC.

The count of this clone is one. CDR3 loop: CASSPGRLAQETQYF. CDR3 sequence (DNA): TGCGCCAGCAGCCCTGGTCGCTTAGCACAAGAGACCCAGTACTTC. The J gene is TRBJ2-5, the V gene TRBV5-1, with no clear D. CDR1 is SGHRS, CDR2 YFSETQ, per germline. Trimming removed 4 bases at V and 2 bases at J, with 15 bases between. The CDR3 spans 15 residues. Drawing the rest from reference TRBV5-1 and TRBJ2-5, the complete variable domain is KAGVTQTPRYLIKTRGQQVTLSCSPISGHRSVSWYQQTPGQGLQFLFEYFSETQRNKGNFPGRFSGRQFSNSRSEMNVSTLELGDSALYLCASSPGRLAQETQYFGPGTRLLVL.

This chain joins TRBV5-1 and TRBJ2-3; 11 bases align to TRBD2. There are 15 residues in the CDR3. Looked up from germline, CDR1 is SGHRS and CDR2 is YFSETQ. The V segment lost 2 bases and the J segment 3 bases; nucleotides outside the gene matches: 2. The CDR3 DNA reads as TGCGCCAGCAGCTTTGGGACTAGCGGAACAGATACGCAGTATTTT. Encoded protein: CASSFGTSGTDTQYF.

The chain recombines TRBV3-1 (or the pseudogene TRBV3-2) with TRBJ2-3; D gene uncertain. With 4 bases removed from V and 4 bases from J, the gap between germline ends came to 12 bases. The CDR3 runs to 14 residues. CDR1 is LGHDT, CDR2 YNNKEL, per germline (reference sequence). The DNA for the CDR3 is TGTGCCAGCAGCCCAGCCCGTAGCCCAGATACGCAGTATTTT. Its protein product is CASSPARSPDTQYF.